The 5 T cell receptor beta chains given below trace back to one sample, sequenced in a study of blood T cell repertoires in COVID-19. Assay: immunoSEQ multiplex PCR; the TCRdb copy retains only in-frame clones and omits some. The repertoire includes 90,000 to 150,000 clones, approximately 85% of them detected once, and 12% sits in the top ten. The sample was peripheral blood. These receptors were collected from a human donor in a cohort sampled during active COVID-19.

This chain links TRBV5-4 with TRBJ2-1; 13 bases are a match to TRBD2. With 3 bases clipped from V and 4 bases from J, the junction kept 7 bases outside the gene matches. Germline V gene sequence: CDR1 SGHNT, CDR2 YYREEE (reference sequence). This CDR3 is 17 amino acids long. In DNA form, the CDR3 reads TGTGCCAGCAGCTCCAGACTAGCGGGGGGATCTTACAATGAGCAGTTCTTC. Translated: CASSSRLAGGSYNEQFF. Filled out from reference TRBV5-4 and TRBJ2-1, the complete variable domain reads ETGVTQSPTHLIKTRGQQVTLRCSSQSGHNTVSWYQQALGQGPQFIFQYYREEENGRGNFPPRFSGLQFPNYSSELNVNALELDDSALYLCASSSRLAGGSYNEQFFGPGTRLTVL.

The V call is TRBV6-6, the J call TRBJ1-1; D is uncertain. The germline V and J ends were trimmed by 2 bases and 4 bases, with 11 bases remaining between them. Germline V gives CDR1 MNHNY, CDR2 SVGAGI (reference sequence). The CDR3 extends over 14 amino acids. CDR3 DNA: TGTGCCAGCAGTTACACCGGGAAGTCCACTGAAGCTTTCTTT. It yields the protein CASSYTGKSTEAFF.

The chain recombines TRBV6-6 with TRBJ1-5; possible D gene TRBD1, 6 bases. Deletions cut 8 bases from V and 4 bases from J, with 12 bases between. Per the germline V gene, CDR1 is MNHNY and CDR2 is SVGAGI (reference sequence). This CDR3 contains 13 residues. CDR3 sequence reads: CASSGTSNQPQHF. The CDR3 nucleotides are TGTGCCAGCTCCGGGACATCAAATCAGCCCCAGCATTTT.

The chain joins TRBV5-8 to TRBJ2-3; perhaps TRBD2 as D (6 bases). The CDR3 is 16 amino acids. The V and J ends lost 4 bases and 0 bases respectively, with 15 bases between them. Germline values: CDR1 SGHTS, CDR2 YDEGEE. CDR3 region: CASSPGLISSTDTQYF. DNA of the CDR3: TGTGCCAGCAGCCCGGGACTCATTAGTAGCACAGATACGCAGTATTTT.

CDR3 loop: CASSIISGGRETQYF. The DNA of the CDR3 is TGTGCCAGCAGTATAATTAGCGGGGGGAGAGAGACCCAGTACTTC. The V gene is TRBV5-6, the J gene TRBJ2-5, with 10 nucleotides matching TRBD2. This CDR3 is 15 amino acids long. V was clipped by 5 bases and J by 4 bases; unmatched bases: 8. The V gene's germline CDR1 is SGHDT and CDR2 YYEEEE.